This T cell receptor (beta chain) was profiled in a study of T cell changes during pregnancy in multiple sclerosis. This CDR3 region has 15 residues. Germline CDR1 and CDR2: SGHNT and YYREEE (reference sequence). To note about this clone: A read error may produce the germline difference seen at one junction end.

Sequencing used immunoSEQ multiplex PCR; TCRdb keeps in-frame clones, though not all of them. Here the sample spans approximately 24,000 clones, about nine tenths being singletons. The sequence derives from a female donor in good health, enrolled as a control in a pregnancy study. The starting material was CD8+ T cells from peripheral blood mononuclear cells, obtained in the first trimester of pregnancy. The V gene is TRBV5-4, the J gene TRBJ2-5, with 8 bases lining up with TRBD2. CDR3 DNA: TGCGCCAGCAGCCAACGGGGGGGCCTTGCAGAGACCCAGTACTTC. Its protein product is CASSQRGGLAETQYF.